Listed below are T cell receptor beta chains from one sample, sequenced in a study of cytomegalovirus exposure and HLA in healthy donors. Data came from immunoSEQ multiplex PCR; TCRdb stores just in-frame clones and leaves some out. There are 120,000 to 150,000 clones in the sample; roughly three quarters occur only once, and around 7.1% lies in the top ten. Sequencing was done on a sample of PBMCs. The receptor source for this set is a woman in her forties in good health and CMV-seropositive. Both conserved end residues are part of each CDR3. D genes are given only for firm matches. Some rows mark clone size as missing; the rest say once, few, many or name a class of expanded clone.

D: TRBD1; size: .; V: TRBV18; length: 14; J: TRBJ1-1; CDR3: CASSPQTGDTEAFF; DNA: TGTGCCAGCTCACCACAAACAGGGGACACTGAAGCTTTCTTT
D: .; size: .; V: TRBV5-4; length: 15; J: TRBJ1-6; CDR3: CASSLEWGGNSPLHF; DNA: TGTGCCAGCAGCTTGGAGTGGGGAGGGAATTCACCCCTCCACTTT
D: TRBD2; size: .; V: TRBV6-5; length: 12; J: TRBJ2-7; CDR3: CASNLWGGEQYF; DNA: TGTGCCAGCAATTTATGGGGGGGCGAGCAGTACTTC
D: TRBD2; size: once; V: TRBV30; length: 14; J: TRBJ2-1; CDR3: CACRSGGFNNEQFF; DNA: TGTGCCTGCCGTAGCGGGGGGTTCAACAATGAGCAGTTCTTC
D: .; size: .; V: TRBV14; length: 14; J: TRBJ1-2; CDR3: CASSLQALDRGYTF; DNA: TGTGCCAGCAGCCTACAAGCGCTCGACAGGGGCTACACCTTC
D: .; size: .; V: TRBV5-6; length: 16; J: TRBJ1-1; CDR3: CASSLRGTGGSGGAFF; DNA: TGTGCCAGCAGCTTGAGGGGGACGGGAGGTAGTGGGGGGGCTTTCTTT
D: TRBD1; size: .; V: TRBV7-9; length: 13; J: TRBJ1-2; CDR3: CASSPGGGNGYTF; DNA: TGTGCCAGCAGTCCCGGAGGGGGCAATGGCTACACCTTC
D: .; size: .; V: TRBV11-2; length: 16; J: TRBJ1-1; CDR3: CASSLVRTLRRTEAFF; DNA: TGTGCCAGCAGCTTAGTCAGGACTCTTAGGAGGACTGAAGCTTTCTTT
D: .; size: .; V: TRBV21-1; length: 14; J: TRBJ1-1; CDR3: CASSKGGDLPEAFF; DNA: TGTGCCAGCAGCAAAGGCGGTGACCTGCCTGAAGCTTTCTTT
D: TRBD1; size: .; V: TRBV5-1; length: 15; J: TRBJ1-1; CDR3: CASSKQGAQNTEAFF; DNA: TGCGCCAGCAGCAAACAGGGGGCCCAGAACACTGAAGCTTTCTTT
D: .; size: .; V: TRBV9; length: 14; J: TRBJ1-2; CDR3: CASSVDGNNYGYTF; DNA: TGTGCCAGCAGCGTAGATGGCAACAACTATGGCTACACCTTC
D: TRBD1; size: .; V: TRBV5-4; length: 16; J: TRBJ2-1; CDR3: CASSPGQGKTYNEQFF; DNA: TGTGCCAGCAGCCCGGGACAGGGAAAAACCTACAATGAGCAGTTCTTC
D: .; size: .; V: TRBV29-1; length: 15; J: TRBJ1-4; CDR3: CSVAGEETKNEKLFF; DNA: TGCAGCGTTGCGGGGGAGGAAACAAAAAATGAAAAACTGTTTTTT
D: TRBD1; size: .; V: TRBV18; length: 15; J: TRBJ1-1; CDR3: CASSPRTGRDTEAFF; DNA: TGTGCCAGCTCACCGCGGACAGGGAGGGACACTGAAGCTTTCTTT
D: .; size: .; V: TRBV30; length: 14; J: TRBJ1-5; CDR3: CAWSLGSSNQPQHF; DNA: TGTGCCTGGTCGCTCGGGTCTAGCAATCAGCCCCAGCATTTT
D: TRBD1; size: .; V: TRBV6-5; length: 15; J: TRBJ1-1; CDR3: CASSLAGDRNTEAFF; DNA: TGTGCCAGCAGCTTGGCCGGGGACAGGAACACTGAAGCTTTCTTT
D: TRBD1; size: few; V: TRBV5-6; length: 17; J: TRBJ1-4; CDR3: CASSFVAGGPANEKLFF; DNA: TGTGCCAGCAGCTTTGTTGCAGGGGGCCCGGCTAATGAAAAACTGTTTTTT
D: TRBD2; size: once; V: TRBV2; length: 15; J: TRBJ2-1; CDR3: CASSGSGGAKGEQFF; DNA: TGTGCCAGCAGTGGGAGCGGGGGGGCTAAGGGTGAGCAGTTCTTC
D: TRBD2; size: .; V: TRBV5-4; length: 15; J: TRBJ2-7; CDR3: CASSNTSGGAHEQYF; DNA: TGTGCCAGCAGCAACACTAGCGGGGGGGCCCACGAGCAGTACTTC
D: TRBD1; size: .; V: TRBV9; length: 15; J: TRBJ1-3; CDR3: CASSAQGAGGNAIYF; DNA: TGTGCCAGCAGTGCACAGGGGGCAGGAGGAAACGCCATATATTTT
D: .; size: .; V: TRBV2; length: 15; J: TRBJ2-7; CDR3: CASSTSGVPFYEQYF; DNA: TGTGCCAGCAGTACCTCCGGGGTTCCTTTCTACGAGCAGTACTTC
D: .; size: few; V: TRBV28; length: 15; J: TRBJ1-4; CDR3: CASRPAGLSNEKLFF; DNA: TGTGCCAGCAGGCCTGCGGGACTTTCTAATGAAAAACTGTTTTTT
D: TRBD2; size: .; V: TRBV6-1; length: 14; J: TRBJ2-7; CDR3: CASTSGTSRYEQYF; DNA: TGTGCCAGCACCTCCGGGACTAGCCGCTACGAGCAGTACTTC
D: TRBD2; size: once; V: TRBV7-6; length: 16; J: TRBJ2-7; CDR3: CASSAASGGFPYEQYF; DNA: TGTGCCAGCAGCGCCGCAAGCGGGGGGTTTCCCTACGAGCAGTACTTC
D: TRBD1; size: .; V: TRBV13; length: 15; J: TRBJ2-7; CDR3: CASSLTGTGKDEQYF; DNA: TGTGCCAGCAGCCTTACCGGGACAGGGAAGGACGAGCAGTACTTC
D: TRBD1; size: .; V: TRBV7-9; length: 10; J: TRBJ2-1; CDR3: CASGGTGSFF; DNA: TGTGCCAGCGGGGGGACAGGGTCTTTCTTC
D: TRBD2; size: .; V: TRBV6-1; length: 14; J: TRBJ2-3; CDR3: CASRLAGITDTQYF; DNA: TGTGCCAGCAGGCTAGCGGGAATCACAGATACGCAGTATTTT
D: TRBD1; size: .; V: TRBV11-2; length: 14; J: TRBJ1-1; CDR3: CASSLYRGTTEAFF; DNA: TGTGCCAGCAGCTTGTACAGGGGGACCACTGAAGCTTTCTTT
D: .; size: .; V: TRBV28; length: 16; J: TRBJ1-3; CDR3: CASSLGGQPSGNTIYF; DNA: TGTGCCAGCAGTTTGGGTGGACAGCCCTCTGGAAACACCATATATTTT
D: .; size: .; V: TRBV5-4; length: 13; J: TRBJ2-7; CDR3: CASSSAPDYEQYF; DNA: TGTGCCAGCAGCTCCGCACCAGACTACGAGCAGTACTTC
D: .; size: few; V: TRBV19; length: 14; J: TRBJ1-2; CDR3: CASRPTQGYYGYTF; DNA: TGTGCCAGTAGACCAACCCAGGGCTACTATGGCTACACCTTC